This entry features one TCR beta chain sequence. Its antigen is not identified. From RNA transcripts, TCR beta CDR3 regions were amplified. Using the HTBI primer set, a first-round RT-PCR was run on the TCR CDR3. MiXCR, run by TCRdb on the multiplex PCR reads, gives a single entry per CDR3 protein. The table shows approximately 640,000 distinct CDR3 sequences, with 15% to 20% occurring only once. The record originates from a study of T cells in Graves' hyperthyroidism and ophthalmopathy. Study-wide findings and caveats: Before onset, by a median of approximately 5.9 months, the model predicted ophthalmopathy.

Trimming pared 6 bases from V and 9 bases from J, leaving 18 bases between. CDR3 length equals 14 residues. Germline V gene data show CDR1 as SGHTA and CDR2 as FQGNSA. The V gene is TRBV7-2, the J gene TRBJ1-5; D is perhaps TRBD1 (6 bases). The receptor's source is a woman aged 30 to 39 with Graves' hyperthyroidism. Sequenced: blood. The CDR3 sequence is CASSLSGGGGPQHF. As DNA, the CDR3 is TGTGCCAGCAGTCTATCTGGGGGCGGTGGGCCCCAGCATTTT.